There are many counts of the clone carrying this T cell receptor (beta chain). In the original analysis: From ImmunoSEQ came sequences covering only the junction and carrying no quality scores, so filtering differed. Method: immunoSEQ multiplex PCR; TCRdb's copy keeps in-frame clones and lacks some. V and J calls and clone size are given by that table; D and trimming were obtained from the DNA. The data show fewer than 600,000 clones, 70% to 80% seen once. The sample is drawn from a study of shared clonotypes between healthy human individuals. Study details: Researchers drew samples from two women and three men aged 18 to 49.

Donors, healthy HIV-negative adults, lacked recent acute infections or vaccinations. Unsorted samples, those not sorted, used roughly 100 million PBMCs for genomic DNA. Germline CDR1 reads MNHEY; CDR2 reads SVGAGI. V shed 2 bases and J shed 2 bases, with 6 bases lying between them. CDR3 length equals 13 residues. The chain uses TRBV6-5 and TRBJ2-5; D remains unclear. The receptor comes from a middle-aged woman in good health. Some clones in this sample may be carry-over from other donors' samples. Sequences were obtained from PBMCs. The CDR3 region has the DNA TGTGCCAGCAGTTACAGAATTCAAGAGACCCAGTACTTC. This translates into CASSYRIQETQYF.